The 21 T cell receptor beta chains below all came from one sample that was sequenced in a study of response to subunit inactivated influenza vaccine. From the RT-PCR reads, TCRdb called clonotypes with MiXCR, one entry per CDR3 protein. The table includes some 570,000 distinct CDR3 sequences, about 11% detected once. These data were also reused for a study on T cells expressing NK-cell markers. This second report adds: Synthesis of TCR beta cDNA relied on 5'RACE template switching carrying UMIs.

The input for sequencing was PBMCs from blood, taken on the day of vaccination. The receptors were gathered from a man aged 50 to 60 who received an inactivated influenza vaccine.

This clonotype came up many times. The chain uses TRBV5-1 and TRBJ2-1; 8 bases fit TRBD2. The CDR3 spans 14 residues. Germline lookup yields CDR1 SGHRS and CDR2 YFSETQ. After removal of 7 bases from V and 7 bases from J, the junction contained 10 bases not matched to a gene. The DNA for the CDR3 is TGCGCCAGCCAGATGAGCGGGAGTAAGAATGAGCAGTTCTTC. Amino acids: CASQMSGSKNEQFF.

This clonotype appeared a few times. The chain joins TRBV27 to TRBJ2-7; 13 bases fit TRBD2. This CDR3 is built from 15 residues. Germline lookup yields CDR1 MNHEY and CDR2 SMNVEV (reference sequence). With V trimmed by 4 bases and J by 7 bases, 7 bases remained unmatched. Written as DNA, the CDR3 is TGTGCCAGCAGTTCATGGACTAGCGGGAGCGGTGAGCAGTACTTC. Amino acids: CASSSWTSGSGEQYF.

This clonotype occurred a few times. The chain recombines TRBV28 with TRBJ1-5; TRBD1 matches at 7 bases. This CDR3 comprises 14 residues. CDR1 and CDR2 (germline): MDHEN, SYDVKM. The V and J ends lost 6 bases and 4 bases, in that order; junction bases with no gene match: 6. The CDR3, as DNA: TGTGCCAGCAGGTCGGGACAGCCTAATCAGCCCCAGCATTTT. Translated, it gives CASRSGQPNQPQHF.

A few counts support this clonotype. The chain carries TRBV3-1 and TRBJ2-7, with 9 bases matching TRBD1. With 6 bases clipped from V and 3 bases from J, the junction kept 6 bases outside the gene matches. The CDR3 contains 14 residues. Germline values: CDR1 LGHDT, CDR2 YNNKEL (reference sequence). In DNA, the CDR3 is TGTGCCAGCAGAAGAAAGGGACAGGGCTACGAGCAGTACTTC. This codes for CASRRKGQGYEQYF.

This chain joins TRBV20-1 and TRBJ2-3; D ambiguous. Trimming took off 0 bases at V and 6 bases at J, with 13 bases between the two ends. This CDR3 is built from 14 residues. Looked up from germline, CDR1 is DFQATT and CDR2 is SNEGSKA (reference sequence). The CDR3 region is CSARDHGYGDTQYF. The CDR3 DNA reads as TGCAGTGCTAGAGATCACGGGTACGGTGATACGCAGTATTTT.

The genes are TRBV10-3 and TRBJ2-7; D is undetermined. The CDR3 runs 13 residues. Germline V lookup: CDR1 ENHRY, CDR2 SYGVKD. The V gene lost 2 bases and the J gene lost 12 bases, with 17 bases spanning the gap. This chain's CDR3 is CAISEPTLTMRYF. In nucleotides, the CDR3 is TGTGCCATCAGTGAGCCGACACTAACCATGCGGTACTTC.

DNA for the CDR3: TGCAGCGTAAGTACGGGACAGGGCTACGAGCAGTACTTC. It translates to CSVSTGQGYEQYF. The chain is built from TRBV29-1 and TRBJ2-7, with TRBD1 identical over 9 bases. CDR1 and CDR2 (germline): SQVTM, ANQGSEA. J was trimmed by 3 bases and V by 6 bases; bases with no gene match: 6. The length of the CDR3 is 13 residues.

This clonotype occurred a few times. The chain is built from TRBV20-1 and TRBJ1-5; 9 bases fit TRBD1. The CDR3 has 15 residues. Germline-derived CDR1 and CDR2 are DFQATT and SNEGSKA (reference sequence). After removal of 3 bases from V and 4 bases from J, the junction contained 7 bases not matched to a gene. The CDR3 DNA is TGCAGTGCTAGGGTTGGGACAGGGATTAATCAGCCCCAGCATTTT. It codes for CSARVGTGINQPQHF.

The chain recombines TRBV12-3 or TRBV12-4 with TRBJ1-5; 7 bases are shared with TRBD1. CDR3 length: 16 amino acids. J gave up 4 bases and V 1 base, and 7 bases lay outside the gene matches. DNA for the CDR3: TGTGCCAGCAGTTTAGGGGTGACAGGGACGAATCAGCCCCAGCATTTT. This encodes CASSLGVTGTNQPQHF.

This clonotype has more than one count but fewer than ten. This chain joins TRBV5-1 and TRBJ2-5; maybe TRBD2 (6 bases). Germline-derived CDR1 and CDR2 are SGHRS and YFSETQ. The CDR3 runs 14 residues. V was clipped by 0 bases and J by 5 bases, with 11 bases between them. The CDR3 DNA is TGCGCCAGCAGCTTGGGACTAGTTTCGGAGACCCAGTACTTC. It translates to CASSLGLVSETQYF.

This clonotype was recorded a few times. The CDR3 region is CASSLGAAGLDTQYF. CDR3 bases: TGTGCCAGCAGTTTAGGGGCCGCGGGACTAGATACGCAGTATTTT. V is TRBV12-3 or TRBV12-4 and J is TRBJ2-3; D perhaps matches TRBD2 (6 bases). The CDR3 covers 15 residues. The V end lost 1 base, the J end lost 5 bases, and 13 bases lay between the germline ends.

CDR3 DNA sequence: TGTGCCACCAGTGATTTTGGGGGACAGAGCAAGCTGGAGACCCAGTACTTC. Translating gives CATSDFGGQSKLETQYF. The chain links TRBV24-1 to TRBJ2-5; TRBD1 matches 7 bases. Germline loops: CDR1 KGHDR, CDR2 SFDVKD. The CDR3 contains 17 residues. V was clipped by 1 base and J by 5 bases; unmatched bases: 12.

V gene TRBV11-2 combines with J gene TRBJ1-2, with D maybe TRBD1 (5 bases). The CDR3 contains 13 residues. Trimming removed 7 bases from V and 4 bases from J, with 13 bases in between. Germline lookup yields CDR1 SGHAT and CDR2 FQNNGV. The CDR3 is CASTSTDTYGYTF. The CDR3 DNA reads TGTGCCAGCACCTCGACAGATACCTATGGCTACACCTTC.

This rearrangement joins TRBV20-1 to TRBJ2-3; D is unresolved. The CDR3 loop spans 14 amino acids. Germline V gene data show CDR1 as DFQATT and CDR2 as SNEGSKA (reference sequence). Trimming cost V 3 bases and J 0 bases, with 10 bases left between them. The CDR3 bases are TGCAGTGCTAGCGGAGCATCTAGCACAGATACGCAGTATTTT. Its protein is CSASGASSTDTQYF.

CDR3 amino acids: CASSPSGRQYF. The CDR3 DNA reads TGTGCCAGCAGTCCTAGCGGGCGTCAGTACTTC. This chain connects TRBV3-1 to TRBJ2-7; 8 nucleotides agree with TRBD2. Unmatched junction bases numbered 5, after V lost 6 bases and J lost 10 bases. Germline CDR1 reads LGHDT; CDR2 reads YNNKEL (reference sequence). The CDR3 extends over 11 amino acids.

This clonotype was detected many times. This chain connects TRBV12-3 or TRBV12-4 to TRBJ2-1; 10 bases line up with TRBD1. V shed 6 bases, J shed 9 bases, and the junction held 11 bases outside the gene matches. CDR3 length: 15 amino acids. The CDR3 is CASSLRDRGGGEQFF. The CDR3, as DNA: TGTGCCAGCAGCCTAAGGGACAGGGGTGGGGGTGAGCAGTTCTTC.

This clonotype was seen only a few times. The J gene is TRBJ2-7, the V gene TRBV7-2; 9 bases agree with TRBD2. The CDR3 contains 15 residues. Losses at the gene ends were 0 bases for V and 3 bases for J; bases not matched to a gene: 3. Looked up from germline, CDR1 is SGHTA and CDR2 is FQGNSA. Here the CDR3 reads CASSLAAGGIYEQYF. The CDR3 DNA follows: TGTGCCAGCAGCTTAGCAGCGGGAGGTATCTACGAGCAGTACTTC.

This clonotype showed up many times. The chain combines TRBV5-6 with TRBJ2-1; the D call may be TRBD1 or TRBD2 (7 bases each). This CDR3 region has 12 residues. Trimming cost V 2 bases and J 12 bases, with 12 bases left between them. The germline V gene has CDR1 SGHDT and CDR2 YYEEEE. The CDR3 DNA is TGTGCCAGCAGCTTTTCAGGGGGGGCGCAGTTCTTC. It codes for CASSFSGGAQFF. The full variable domain, completed using reference TRBV5-6 and TRBJ2-1, is DAGVTQSPTHLIKTRGQQVTLRCSPKSGHDTVSWYQQALGQGPQFIFQYYEEEERQRGNFPDRFSGHQFPNYSSELNVNALLLGDSALYLCASSFSGGAQFFGPGTRLTVL.

The V gene is TRBV12-3 or TRBV12-4, the J gene TRBJ1-6; 7 bases map to TRBD1. The ends lost 2 bases at V and 1 base at J; junction bases unmatched: 5. The CDR3 is 17 residues long. CDR3 protein: CASSLSWDSSYNSPLHF. CDR3 DNA: TGTGCCAGCAGTTTATCATGGGACAGTTCCTATAATTCACCCCTCCACTTT.

The chain has TRBV12-3 or TRBV12-4 and TRBJ2-5; D possibly corresponds to TRBD2 (6 bases). The CDR3 is made up of 15 amino acids. V was trimmed by 9 bases and J by 2 bases, leaving 19 bases between them. DNA of the CDR3: TGTGCCAGTTCGAGAATAGCGGAACTACAAGAGACCCAGTACTTC. Its translation: CASSRIAELQETQYF.

The chain joins TRBV7-9 to TRBJ2-2, with 7 bases aligning to TRBD1. The CDR3 runs 13 residues. J was trimmed by 6 bases and V by 6 bases; bases with no gene match: 4. Germline V gene data show CDR1 as SEHNR and CDR2 as FQNEAQ (reference sequence). The CDR3 coding sequence is TGTGCCAGCAGACCCACAGGGGCCGGGGAGCTGTTTTTT. Translated, it gives CASRPTGAGELFF.